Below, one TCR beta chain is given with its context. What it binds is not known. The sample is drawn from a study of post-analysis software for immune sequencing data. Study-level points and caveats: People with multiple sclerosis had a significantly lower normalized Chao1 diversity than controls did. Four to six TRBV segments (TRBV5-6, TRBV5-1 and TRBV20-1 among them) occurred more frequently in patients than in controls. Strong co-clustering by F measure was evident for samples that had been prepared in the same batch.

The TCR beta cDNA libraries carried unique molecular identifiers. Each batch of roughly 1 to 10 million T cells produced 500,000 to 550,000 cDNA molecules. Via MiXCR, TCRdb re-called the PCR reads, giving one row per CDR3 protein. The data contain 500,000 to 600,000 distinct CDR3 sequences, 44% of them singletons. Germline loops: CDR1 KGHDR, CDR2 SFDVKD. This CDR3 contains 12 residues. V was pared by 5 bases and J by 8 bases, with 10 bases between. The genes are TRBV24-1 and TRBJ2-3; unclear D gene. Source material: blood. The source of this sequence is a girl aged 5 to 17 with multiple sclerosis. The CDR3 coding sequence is TGTGCCACCAGTGCGTTCCTCGGTACGCAGTATTTT. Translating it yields CATSAFLGTQYF.